Given below is one TCR beta chain in context. This sample's time point: pre-treatment sample, taken before nivolumab and TIL therapy. This CDR3 is built from 14 residues. The V gene's germline CDR1 is GTSNPN and CDR2 SVGIG (reference sequence). J gave up 6 bases and V 3 bases, and 10 bases lay outside the gene matches. The sample comes from a study of TIL therapy for anti-PD-1-resistant metastatic lung cancer. Sequencing used immunoSEQ v3. TCRdb's table, derived via immunoSEQ multiplex PCR, lists solely in-frame clones and lacks some. The table shows about 60,000 clones, with about 69% occurring only once.

The chain employs TRBV30 and TRBJ1-2; 7 bases are shared with TRBD1. This sequence was found in a person between 30 and 79 years old with non-small cell lung cancer. This specimen consisted of blood, obtained at baseline. CDR3 bases: TGTGCCTGGAGCAACGTCGGGACAGAGAATGGCTACACCTTC. Translated: CAWSNVGTENGYTF.